This entry lists 25 T cell receptor beta chains sequenced from one sample in a study of tumor and adjacent non-tumor tissue in lung cancer. No cell sorting was done before RNA was extracted from the tissue. This non-tumor lung sample came from over 3 cm beyond the tumor edge. The library came from three nested PCR rounds adapted from ARM-PCR protocols. Using its own MiXCR run on the multiplex PCR reads, TCRdb lists one record per CDR3 protein. The sample includes nearly 50,000 distinct CDR3 sequences, 64% seen only once; the top ten take about 30%. The sample comprised distant non-tumor lung tissue. The receptors originated from a woman between 65 and 79 years old with non-small cell lung cancer.

About this clonotype itself: This could be a read error, since a much larger clone is one nucleotide away. The chain carries TRBV20-1 and TRBJ2-3; 8 positions match TRBD2. This CDR3 region has 19 residues. Per the germline V gene, CDR1 is DFQATT and CDR2 is SNEGSKA (reference sequence). Trimming took 3 bases from V and 0 from J; bases not matched to a gene: 17. CDR3 bases: TGCAGTGCTAGGCCTACGACTTCGAGAATAGCGGGAAGCACAGATACGCAGTATTTT. Its protein is CSARPTTSRIAGSTDTQYF.

As regards this clonotype: The junction and the germline gene differ at one end; a read error may be behind it. This chain connects TRBV6-6 to TRBJ2-1; 8 nucleotides align to TRBD2. CDR1 and CDR2 (germline): MNHNY, SVGAGI (reference sequence). This CDR3 spans 20 amino acids. DNA of the CDR3: TGTGCCAGCACTTATCCCACTCGTATCATAGCGGGACGCTCCTACAATGAGCACTTCTTC. Translated: CASTYPTRIIAGRSYNEHFF.

This clonotype has only one observation. An end of the junction does not agree with germline; a read error may underlie this. The chain couples TRBV6-5 to TRBJ2-6; possible D gene TRBD2, 5 bases. Germline V gene data show CDR1 as MNHEY and CDR2 as SVGAGI. The CDR3 extends over 16 amino acids. CDR3: CASSYSMDSRANVLTF. For the CDR3, the DNA is TGTGCAAGCAGTTACTCGATGGACTCTAGGGCCAACGTCCTGACATTC.

This clonotype showed up just once. The conserved final phenylalanine or tryptophan is absent from the CDR3, which likely points to a read error. The rearrangement uses TRBV20-1 and TRBJ2-1; TRBD2 agrees at 11 bases. CDR1 is DFQATT and CDR2 is SNEGSKA in the germline V gene (reference sequence). The CDR3 length is 14 residues. V shed 6 bases, J shed 8 bases, and the junction held 9 bases outside the gene matches. CDR3 DNA: TGCAGTGCCGAGGTAGCGGGAGGGGGGGATGAGCAGTTCGTT. It translates to CSAEVAGGGDEQFV.

Details on this clonotype: Compared with germline, one end of the junction differs, possibly owing to a read error. The genes are TRBV11-3 and TRBJ1-1, with TRBD1 matching 8 bases. Germline assignment: CDR1 SGHNT and CDR2 YENEEA. This CDR3 has 14 amino acids. CDR3 loop: CASSSGQGYPEALF. The CDR3 DNA is TGTGCCAGCAGCTCAGGACAGGGCTACCCTGAAGCTCTCTTT.

On this clonotype itself: This may be a read error: a much more frequent sequence differs by one nucleotide. The chain couples TRBV28 to TRBJ1-1; D is unclear. The CDR3 spans 10 residues. Germline V lookup: CDR1 MDHEN, CDR2 SYDVKM. The CDR3 DNA is TGTGCCACTTATGGTGCTGACGCTTTCTTT. The encoded protein is CATYGADAFF.

On this clonotype itself: The junction departs from germline at one end; a sequencing error may be responsible. CDR3 nucleotide sequence: TGCGCCAGCATTGTAAGAGACAGGGACAATGGTTACACCTTC. Protein: CASIVRDRDNGYTF. This chain connects TRBV10-1 to TRBJ1-2, with 7 bases matching TRBD1. In germline, CDR1 is WNHNN, CDR2 SYGVQD (reference sequence). The CDR3 is made up of 14 amino acids.

Details on this clonotype: The junction and the germline gene differ at one end; a read error may be behind it. The chain employs TRBV6-1 and TRBJ2-1; tentatively, D is TRBD2 (6 bases). In germline, CDR1 is MNHNS, CDR2 SASEGT. This CDR3 is built from 14 residues. CDR3 sequence (DNA): TGTGACAGCCCTCCCCTCAGGGAGGTAAGTGAGCAGTTCTTC. Translation gives CDSPPLREVSEQFF.

Comment on this clonotype: Mismatch with germline at one junction end may stem from a read error. This chain uses TRBV29-1 with TRBJ2-1; maybe TRBD2 (5 bases). Germline CDR1 SQVTM, CDR2 ANQGSEA. The CDR3 is made up of 13 amino acids. CDR3 sequence (DNA): TGCAGCGTCCGGACTTTTGACTACAATGAGCTGTTCTTC. This gives the protein CSVRTFDYNELFF.

Worth noting for this clonotype: A junction end diverges from the germline sequence, so it may reflect a read error. The chain carries TRBV6-4 and TRBJ2-7; TRBD1 might be the D (6 bases). CDR3 length: 13 amino acids. Germline CDR1 and CDR2: MRHNA and SNTAGT. CDR3 nucleotide sequence: TGCGCCAACAGTGACAGGACCCTTCGCGAGCAGTACTTC. Translation: CANSDRTLREQYF.

With regard to this clonotype: At one boundary the junction diverges from the germline segment, which might be a read error. The CDR3 DNA reads TGCAGTGTTGAAGTTCTCCCACAAGAGACCCAGCACTTC. It translates to CSVEVLPQETQHF. The chain is built from TRBV29-1 and TRBJ2-5; D unclear. CDR3 length: 13 amino acids. Per the germline V gene, CDR1 is SQVTM and CDR2 is ANQGSEA.

This clonotype appeared many times. V gene TRBV20-1 combines with J gene TRBJ2-5, with 7 positions matching TRBD2. Germline lookup yields CDR1 DFQATT and CDR2 SNEGSKA (reference sequence). The ends lost 0 bases at V and 5 bases at J; junction bases unmatched: 9. The CDR3 has 15 amino acids. CDR3 in DNA: TGCAGTGCTAGAGATAGCGCTAGCGGCTATGAGACCCAGTACTTC. Translating gives CSARDSASGYETQYF.

The chain joins TRBV29-1 to TRBJ1-1, with D possibly TRBD1 on 6 matching bases. The V and J ends lost 7 bases and 3 bases respectively, with 15 bases between them. Germline CDR1 SQVTM, CDR2 ANQGSEA. The CDR3 is 13 amino acids. The CDR3 loop reads CSARIGGDTEAFF. The CDR3 DNA follows: TGCAGCGCCCGGATAGGGGGTGACACTGAAGCTTTCTTT. Full variable domain (missing parts from reference TRBV29-1 and TRBJ1-1): SAVISQKPSRDICQRGTSLTIQCQVDSQVTMMFWYRQQPGQSLTLIATANQGSEATYESGFVIDKFPISRPNLTFSTLTVSNMSPEDSSIYLCSARIGGDTEAFFGQGTRLTVV.

Concerning this clonotype itself: Compared with germline, one end of the junction differs, possibly owing to a read error. V usage is TRBV29-1 and J usage is TRBJ2-7; D is perhaps TRBD2 (6 bases). In germline, CDR1 is SQVTM, CDR2 ANQGSEA. The CDR3 has 16 amino acids. CDR3 loop: CSVDLSGTVGPHEQYF. The CDR3 region has the DNA TGCAGCGTTGACCTCTCCGGGACTGTGGGCCCCCACGAGCAGTATTTC.

There are many counts of this clonotype. The rearrangement links TRBV5-4 to TRBJ2-7; D gene uncertain. Trimming removed 0 bases from V and 2 bases from J, with 9 bases in between. The CDR3 loop spans 14 amino acids. Germline V gene sequence: CDR1 SGHNT, CDR2 YYREEE (reference sequence). The CDR3 nucleotides read TGTGCCAGCAGCTTGGGAGCAGGAACCTACGAGCAGTACTTC. It codes for CASSLGAGTYEQYF.

V and J are TRBV7-8 and TRBJ1-2; the D is unclear. The CDR3 is 15 amino acids. Germline-derived CDR1 and CDR2 are SGHVS and FQNEAQ. V lost 4 bases and J lost 0, with 12 bases in between. The CDR3 DNA follows: TGTGCCAGCAGCTCCTGGGAGAACACTAACTATGGCTACACCTTC. Translation gives CASSSWENTNYGYTF.

The chain is built from TRBV29-1 and TRBJ1-2; D gene unclear. The CDR3 runs to 13 residues. Trimming stripped 3 bases from V and 2 bases from J, with 10 bases between. Looked up from germline, CDR1 is SQVTM and CDR2 is ANQGSEA. CDR3 bases: TGCAGCGTTGAGGAGCCGAACAACTATGGCTACACCTTC. This sequence encodes CSVEEPNNYGYTF.

Concerning this clonotype itself: This clone may be a read error of a much larger clone one base away. This is likely a read error, given that the CDR3 carries no conserved phenylalanine or tryptophan at its end. The chain links TRBV28 to TRBJ2-4; 9 positions agree with TRBD1. This CDR3 has 13 amino acids. Per the germline V gene, CDR1 is MDHEN and CDR2 is SYDVKM. V shed 6 bases, J shed 7 bases, and the junction held 4 bases outside the gene matches. CDR3 region: CASRPGQGNIQYS. The CDR3, as DNA: TGTGCCAGCAGACCAGGACAGGGGAACATTCAGTACTCC.

For this clonotype: A much larger clone lies one base from this, so it may be a read error. DNA for the CDR3: TGCAATGCTACTACCGGGACAGGGGGCAATGGCTACACCTTC. This translates into CNATTGTGGNGYTF. The chain combines TRBV20-1 with TRBJ1-2; 12 bases fit TRBD1. The V gene's germline CDR1 is DFQATT and CDR2 SNEGSKA (reference sequence). The CDR3 has 14 amino acids.

The rearrangement joins TRBV5-1 to TRBJ2-5; D not certain. In germline, CDR1 is SGHRS, CDR2 YFSETQ. V was shortened by 0 bases and J by 6 bases, with 18 bases between the two germline ends. The CDR3 consists of 16 residues. This CDR3 reads CASSLDGPDLGQTQYF. The CDR3 region has the DNA TGCGCCAGCAGCTTGGATGGACCGGATCTTGGACAGACCCAGTACTTC. The entire variable domain, with the rest obtained from reference TRBV5-1 and TRBJ2-5, is as follows: KAGVTQTPRYLIKTRGQQVTLSCSPISGHRSVSWYQQTPGQGLQFLFEYFSETQRNKGNFPGRFSGRQFSNSRSEMNVSTLELGDSALYLCASSLDGPDLGQTQYFGPGTRLLVL.

Remarks on this clonotype: The CDR3 end shows no conserved phenylalanine or tryptophan, and so a read error is likely. V is TRBV6-2 or TRBV6-3 and J is TRBJ1-1, with a possible D match to TRBD1 (5 bases). Germline values: CDR1 MNHEY, CDR2 SVGEGT. The CDR3 is made up of 14 amino acids. V dropped 2 bases and J dropped 4 bases, with 11 bases sitting between them. DNA of the CDR3: TGTGCCAGCAGTTACCAGGGAATGAGCACTGAAGCTTTCCTT. Residues: CASSYQGMSTEAFL.

This clonotype turned up a few times. This may come from a read error, since a much larger clone is one base off. This chain uses TRBV28 with TRBJ1-2; no clear D gene. The CDR3 is 13 residues long. Trimming removed 6 bases at V and 8 bases at J, with 16 bases between. Germline V gene data show CDR1 as MDHEN and CDR2 as SYDVKM. In DNA form, the CDR3 reads TGTGCCAGCAGACCTGCCGGGGTAGGCGGCTACACCTTC. Translation: CASRPAGVGGYTF.

In this sample, this clonotype turned up many times. V usage is TRBV20-1 and J usage is TRBJ2-3; D might be TRBD2 (5 bases). Germline V gene lookup returns CDR1 DFQATT and CDR2 SNEGSKA (reference sequence). The germline V and J ends were trimmed by 0 bases and 3 bases, with 7 bases remaining between them. The CDR3 sequence is 13 residues long. CDR3 in DNA: TGCAGTGCTAGAGATGGGAGAACAGATACGCAGTATTTT. This translates into CSARDGRTDTQYF.

Worth noting for this clonotype: One end of the junction is discordant with germline, which a read error may explain. The chain couples TRBV12-3 or TRBV12-4 to TRBJ2-5; 9 bases agree with TRBD1. The CDR3 covers 14 residues. CDR3 DNA sequence: TGTGACAGCAGTATCGGGACAGGGAAGGAGACCCAGTATTTC. It translates to CDSSIGTGKETQYF.

The sample holds many counts of this clonotype. The genes are TRBV12-3 or TRBV12-4 and TRBJ2-7; no reliable D call. Trimming removed 3 bases from V and 0 bases from J, with 6 bases in between. The CDR3 has 13 amino acids. The CDR3 DNA reads as TGTGCCAGCAGTTTGTCCCTCTCCTACGAGCAGTACTTC. Its translation: CASSLSLSYEQYF.